Below, 13 T cell receptor beta chains from the same sample are listed, as sequenced in a study of T cells in Graves' hyperthyroidism and ophthalmopathy. Regions amplified from RNA transcripts were the TCR beta CDR3 regions. The HTBI primer set drove a first-round RT-PCR of the TCR CDR3. TCRdb processed the multiplex PCR reads anew with MiXCR; each CDR3 protein has one entry. The profile covers about 420,000 distinct CDR3 sequences, with 15% to 17% appearing a single time and 13% to 15% taken by the ten largest. The specimen was blood. The source of these receptors is a woman under 30 with Graves' hyperthyroidism.

This clonotype was recorded many times. The chain carries TRBV27 and TRBJ2-3, with D maybe TRBD1 (5 bases). Germline V lookup: CDR1 MNHEY, CDR2 SMNVEV (reference sequence). The CDR3 is 15 amino acids. Trimming cost V 4 bases and J 11 bases, with 22 bases left between them. CDR3 sequence (DNA): TGTGCCAGCAGTTCCGAACCTCAGGGTAGAATTATGCAGTATTTT. This sequence encodes CASSSEPQGRIMQYF.

This clonotype was observed a few times. J is TRBJ2-1 and V is TRBV20-1; 9 bases map to TRBD2. Germline CDR1 is DFQATT and CDR2 is SNEGSKA (reference sequence). V trimming: 0 bases; J trimming: 5 bases; junction bases outside the gene matches: 5. This CDR3 spans 15 amino acids. CDR3 bases: TGCAGTGCTAGAGACCGCGGGAGGGCCAACAATGAGCAGTTCTTC. Translated: CSARDRGRANNEQFF.

At least ten counts were recorded for this clonotype. The genes are TRBV6-1 and TRBJ2-7, with 10 bases matching TRBD2. The CDR3 length is 15 residues. CDR1 is MNHNS, CDR2 SASEGT, per germline. The trim removed 6 bases at V and 3 bases at J, leaving 8 bases unmatched. The CDR3 reads CASRKLAGGGYEQYF. In DNA, the CDR3 is TGTGCCAGCAGGAAGTTAGCGGGAGGCGGCTACGAGCAGTACTTC.

This clonotype was seen more than once but under ten times. The CDR3 DNA is TGTGCCACCAGTGACCCGGGACTAGCGGGAGGGCCGGATGAGCAGTTCTTC. Translated, it gives CATSDPGLAGGPDEQFF. The chain combines TRBV24-1 with TRBJ2-1, with TRBD2 matching over 16 bases. V shed 4 bases, J shed 8 bases, and the junction held 7 bases outside the gene matches. CDR1 KGHDR and CDR2 SFDVKD come from the germline V gene. The CDR3 spans 17 residues.

The V call is TRBV20-1, the J call TRBJ1-1; D is unresolved. CDR1 DFQATT and CDR2 SNEGSKA come from the germline V gene (reference sequence). The CDR3 has 13 amino acids. Trimming removed 7 bases at V and 13 bases at J, with 25 bases between. DNA for the CDR3: TGCAGTGTTCGCCCACTCTCACAGTGGCCCGATTTCTTT. The encoded protein is CSVRPLSQWPDFF.

The chain combines TRBV28 with TRBJ1-1, with D perhaps TRBD1 (6 bases). From germline, CDR1 is MDHEN and CDR2 SYDVKM. Trimming cost V 1 base and J 5 bases, with 11 bases left between them. The CDR3 has 14 amino acids. DNA of the CDR3: TGTGCCAGCAGTTTATTAACAGGGAGGACTGAAGCTTTCTTT. It yields the protein CASSLLTGRTEAFF.

This clonotype was observed at least ten times. The chain couples TRBV7-9 to TRBJ1-1; no reliable D call. Germline-derived CDR1 and CDR2 are SEHNR and FQNEAQ (reference sequence). This CDR3 contains 14 residues. Trimming took 4 bases from V and 2 from J, leaving 11 bases between them. CDR3 DNA sequence: TGTGCCAGCAGCTCGGGAGCATATAACACTGAAGCTTTCTTT. Residues: CASSSGAYNTEAFF.

This clonotype was observed many times. This chain connects TRBV18 to TRBJ1-6, with 12 bases aligning to TRBD1. Trimming at V came to 3 bases and at J to 7 bases, leaving 7 bases not matched to a gene. The germline V gene encodes CDR1 KGHSH and CDR2 LQKENI. The CDR3 is made up of 17 amino acids. For the CDR3, the DNA is TGTGCCAGCTCACCTCCCGGGACAGGGGGCGCAAATTCACCCCTCCACTTT. This codes for CASSPPGTGGANSPLHF.

At least ten counts were recorded for this clonotype. V gene TRBV28 combines with J gene TRBJ2-4; no firm D call. Germline CDR1 is MDHEN and CDR2 is SYDVKM. The CDR3 totals 16 residues. V was shortened by 4 bases and J by 7 bases, with 20 bases between the two germline ends. For the CDR3, the DNA is TGTGCCAGCAGTTCCCACTCCACGTTATCATGGAACATTCAGTACTTC. Translating gives CASSSHSTLSWNIQYF.

This clonotype was recorded many times. The chain couples TRBV7-2 to TRBJ2-7; a weak D match, TRBD2 (6 bases). Trimming took 0 bases from V and 4 from J, leaving 13 bases between them. Germline V lookup: CDR1 SGHTA, CDR2 FQGNSA. The CDR3 length is 15 residues. The CDR3 loop reads CASSLAVGGLYEQYF. The CDR3 nucleotides read TGTGCCAGCAGCTTAGCCGTCGGGGGTCTATACGAGCAGTACTTC.

This clonotype has ten or more counts. The V call is TRBV2, the J call TRBJ2-7; TRBD1 aligns across 9 bases. Germline assignment: CDR1 SNHLY and CDR2 FYNNEI. Trimming removed 7 bases from V and 2 bases from J; junction bases left unmatched: 3. CDR3 length: 13 amino acids. The CDR3 coding sequence is TGTGCCAGCACTAGGACAGGGGCCTACGAGCAGTACTTC. It is translated as CASTRTGAYEQYF.

This clonotype was observed a handful of times. The J gene is TRBJ2-2, the V gene TRBV5-1; D is possibly TRBD1 or TRBD2 (5 bases each). V lost 4 bases and J 2 bases, leaving 12 bases between the germline ends. The V gene's germline CDR1 is SGHRS and CDR2 YFSETQ. The CDR3 runs 15 residues. The chain's CDR3 is CASSVRDHNTGELFF. The CDR3 nucleotides read TGCGCCAGCAGCGTCCGGGACCATAACACCGGGGAGCTGTTTTTT.

The V and J genes are TRBV5-1 and TRBJ1-1; the match to TRBD1 covers 7 bases. Germline V gives CDR1 SGHRS, CDR2 YFSETQ. The CDR3 extends over 16 amino acids. After removal of 0 bases from V and 5 bases from J, the junction contained 10 bases not matched to a gene. The CDR3 here is CASSLATGVGGTEAFF. The CDR3 DNA is TGCGCCAGCAGCTTGGCAACAGGGGTTGGCGGTACTGAAGCTTTCTTT.